Each of the 10 T cell receptor beta chains below was sequenced from the same sample in a study of PD-1 blockade in classical Hodgkin lymphoma (dated by TCRdb to about 2020). Preparation of the library involved the immunoSEQ multiplex PCR assay. The source is immuneACCESS, and TCRdb retained only in-frame sequences with V and J called. Part of the clones is not carried over; for the studies checked, unresolved V genes explain less than half of this, and the remainder is unexplained. The sample has 70,000 or so clones on record, about two thirds of them singletons. The ten top clones hold about 9.1% of the sample. Explained via the paper, the time point label denotes: cycle 2 day 1 (C2D1) of nivolumab. All trial patients had relapsed after autologous stem cell transplantation, with cohorts A, B and C differing in prior brentuximab vedotin exposure. Source: peripheral blood mononuclear cells (PBMCs), taken before the second cycle of nivolumab. These receptors came from a human donor with classical Hodgkin lymphoma.

The chain employs TRBV1 and TRBJ1-1; the table assigns TRBD1, which was not confirmed against the DNA. TRBV1 is a pseudogene. This CDR3 has 17 residues. The chain's CDR3 is CTSSHLGPGQLNTEAFF. In DNA, the CDR3 is TGCACCAGCAGCCACCTCGGACCGGGACAGCTCAACACTGAAGCTTTCTTT.

The genes are TRBV29-1 and TRBJ2-7; 8 positions match TRBD1. CDR1 and CDR2 (germline): SQVTM, ANQGSEA. Trimming cost V 7 bases and J 2 bases; bases outside gene matches: 7. This CDR3 contains 13 residues. The CDR3 DNA follows: TGCAGCGGTTCCGGGACAGGAGCCTACGAGCAGTACTTC. Protein product: CSGSGTGAYEQYF.

The chain couples TRBV19 to TRBJ1-1, with a possible D match to TRBD1 (5 bases). The CDR3 is 14 amino acids. Germline V lookup: CDR1 LNHDA, CDR2 SQIVND (reference sequence). The V end lost 4 bases, the J end lost 2 bases, and 11 bases lay between the germline ends. The CDR3 is CASSSGHVNTEAFF. The CDR3 DNA reads TGTGCCAGTAGTAGCGGACACGTTAACACTGAAGCTTTCTTT.

The V call is TRBV29-1, the J call TRBJ1-1; tentative D call: TRBD1 (6 bases). V lost 7 bases, J lost 1 base, and 13 bases lay in between. Looked up from germline, CDR1 is SQVTM and CDR2 is ANQGSEA. CDR3 size: 13 residues. The CDR3 here is CSGSTGTNTEAFF. The CDR3 DNA reads as TGCAGCGGTTCTACAGGGACGAACACTGAAGCTTTCTTT.

The CDR3 here is CASSVSWGTTYEQYF. Here the CDR3 DNA reads TGTGCCAGCAGCGTATCATGGGGGACGACGTACGAGCAGTACTTC. The chain joins TRBV9 to TRBJ2-7, with D perhaps TRBD1 or TRBD2 (5 bases each). Germline V gene lookup returns CDR1 SGDLS and CDR2 YYNGEE. The V and J ends lost 1 base and 4 bases respectively, with 15 bases between them. The CDR3 consists of 15 residues.

The chain joins TRBV29-1 to TRBJ1-1, with 11 bases aligning to TRBD1. The germline V gene has CDR1 SQVTM and CDR2 ANQGSEA. V trimming: 4 bases; J trimming: 7 bases; junction bases outside the gene matches: 2. This CDR3 comprises 12 residues. The CDR3 nucleotides are TGCAGCGTTGGGGGACAGGGGGGTGAAGCTTTCTTT. Translated, it gives CSVGGQGGEAFF. The whole variable domain, remainder taken from reference TRBV29-1 and TRBJ1-1, is SAVISQKPSRDICQRGTSLTIQCQVDSQVTMMFWYRQQPGQSLTLIATANQGSEATYESGFVIDKFPISRPNLTFSTLTVSNMSPEDSSIYLCSVGGQGGEAFFGQGTRLTVV.

This clone was seen more than once but under ten times. This specimen includes other DNA sequences encoding the same CDR3. The V and J genes are TRBV11-2 and TRBJ1-1; D is ambiguous. There are 13 residues in the CDR3. V lost 0 bases and J 5 bases, leaving 7 bases between the germline ends. Germline-derived CDR1 and CDR2 are SGHAT and FQNNGV. DNA of the CDR3: TGTGCCAGCAGCTTAGATACGGGGACTGAAGCTTTCTTT. This translates into CASSLDTGTEAFF. Full variable domain (rest looked up from reference TRBV11-2 and TRBJ1-1): EAGVAQSPRYKIIEKRQSVAFWCNPISGHATLYWYQQILGQGPKLLIQFQNNGVVDDSQLPKDRFSAERLKGVDSTLKIQPAKLEDSAVYLCASSLDTGTEAFFGQGTRLTVV.

This clone has more than one count but fewer than ten. The chain links TRBV27 to TRBJ1-2; TRBD1 matches 9 bases. The V segment lost 6 bases and the J segment 3 bases; nucleotides outside the gene matches: 11. CDR3 length: 16 residues. Germline V gene lookup returns CDR1 MNHEY and CDR2 SMNVEV (reference sequence). CDR3 residues: CASSPPPGQGDYGYTF. Here the CDR3 DNA reads TGTGCCAGCAGCCCCCCCCCGGGACAGGGTGACTATGGCTACACCTTC.

The chain employs TRBV6-1 and TRBJ2-2; D is perhaps TRBD1 or TRBD2 (5 bases each). Trimming cost V 6 bases and J 0 bases, with 11 bases left between them. CDR1 is MNHNS and CDR2 is SASEGT in the germline V gene. This CDR3 has 15 residues. The CDR3 DNA reads as TGTGCCAGCAGGGTGGGGGAAACGAACACCGGGGAGCTGTTTTTT. Its translation: CASRVGETNTGELFF.

CDR3 coding DNA: TGTGCCAGCAGTTACTCGGAGCGGGAGGGCCGGGATGAGCAGTTCTTC. This sequence encodes CASSYSEREGRDEQFF. This chain joins TRBV6-5 and TRBJ2-1, with 10 bases matching TRBD2. The germline gives CDR1 MNHEY, CDR2 SVGAGI. V shed 0 bases, J shed 8 bases, and the junction held 7 bases outside the gene matches. The CDR3 covers 16 residues.